This entry lists 20 T cell receptor beta chains sequenced from one sample in a study of blood T cell repertoires in COVID-19. Sequencing was performed with immunoSEQ multiplex PCR; in TCRdb, only in-frame clones are kept and a portion is missing. The sample holds 60,000 to 70,000 clones, approximately 86% seen once. Sequences were obtained from peripheral blood. Receptor source: a man aged 35 to 55 with COVID-19, enrolled during active disease.

This clone was picked up a small number of times. This chain links TRBV2 with TRBJ1-1; D call uncertain. The V end was cut by 4 bases, the J end by 0 bases, with 9 bases between. The CDR3 runs 14 residues. Germline loops: CDR1 SNHLY, CDR2 FYNNEI. The CDR3 reads CASSVQFMNTEAFF. The CDR3 nucleotides read TGTGCCAGCAGTGTTCAGTTCATGAACACTGAAGCTTTCTTT.

This rearrangement joins TRBV6-5 to TRBJ2-7; possibly TRBD1 for D (6 bases). The germline V gene has CDR1 MNHEY and CDR2 SVGAGI. CDR3 length: 13 residues. Trimming took off 2 bases at V and 4 bases at J, with 9 bases between the two ends. The CDR3 DNA is TGTGCCAGCAGTTACAGGCAGGGGTACGAGCAGTACTTC. Its protein product is CASSYRQGYEQYF.

The gene calls are TRBV5-1 and TRBJ2-3; TRBD1 matches at 7 bases. This CDR3 spans 14 amino acids. CDR1 and CDR2 from the germline V gene are SGHRS and YFSETQ. V lost 2 bases and J lost 2; bases outside the gene matches: 2. In DNA, the CDR3 is TGCGCCAGCAGCTTAGGGACAGTCACAGATACGCAGTATTTT. Its protein product is CASSLGTVTDTQYF.

The chain uses TRBV2 and TRBJ2-1; 15 bases are shared with TRBD2. The CDR3 has 18 residues. Per the germline V gene, CDR1 is SNHLY and CDR2 is FYNNEI. The junction had 6 bases not matched to a gene; V was cut back by 6 bases and J by 0 bases. The CDR3, as DNA: TGTGCCAGCAGCTCCGGGACTAGCGGGGGGAGCTCCTACAATGAGCAGTTCTTC. It specifies CASSSGTSGGSSYNEQFF.

Comments on this clone: The identical CDR3 is also encoded by other nucleotide sequences in the sample. The chain employs TRBV5-6 and TRBJ2-7, with unresolved D. Looked up from germline, CDR1 is SGHDT and CDR2 is YYEEEE. The CDR3 length is 11 residues. Trimming left V 3 bases short and J 4 bases short, with 5 bases between. This CDR3 reads CASSSTYEQYF. The DNA for the CDR3 is TGTGCCAGCAGCTCAACATACGAGCAGTACTTC.

The V call is TRBV30, the J call TRBJ1-4; D perhaps matches TRBD1 (5 bases). Between the trimmed V and J ends, which lost 2 bases and 4 bases, there was a span of 11 bases. Germline CDR1 GTSNPN, CDR2 SVGIG (reference sequence). CDR3 length: 14 amino acids. DNA of the CDR3: TGTGCCTGGAGTCATGACAGTAGTAATGAAAAACTGTTTTTT. It translates to CAWSHDSSNEKLFF.

The V gene is TRBV3-1 (or the pseudogene TRBV3-2), the J gene TRBJ2-5; D uncertain. This CDR3 has 13 amino acids. With 0 bases removed from V and 6 bases from J, the gap between germline ends came to 8 bases. CDR1 is LGHDT and CDR2 is YNNKEL in the germline V gene (reference sequence). Written as DNA, the CDR3 is TGTGCCAGCAGCCAAGAACTACACCAGACCCAGTACTTC. Residues: CASSQELHQTQYF.

This chain's CDR3 is CATARAFGGPYRNTEAFF. The CDR3 bases are TGTGCCACCGCCCGGGCGTTCGGGGGACCCTACCGGAACACTGAAGCTTTCTTT. This rearrangement joins TRBV10-3 to TRBJ1-1, with D possibly TRBD1 on 5 matching bases. Germline-derived CDR1 and CDR2 are ENHRY and SYGVKD. The CDR3 extends over 18 amino acids. V lost 10 bases to trimming and J lost 1 base, with 28 bases between them.

The chain uses TRBV6-5 and TRBJ1-6, with D unresolved. Germline V CDR1 and CDR2: MNHEY, SVGAGI. Deletions cut 6 bases from V and 0 bases from J, with 9 bases between. This CDR3 is built from 15 residues. The DNA of the CDR3 is TGTGCCAGCAGATTAGATAGCTCCTATAATTCACCCCTCCACTTT. Its translation is CASRLDSSYNSPLHF.

This chain connects TRBV11-2 to TRBJ1-2; weak D call: TRBD1 (6 bases). The V gene lost 5 bases and the J gene lost 4 bases, with 17 bases spanning the gap. In germline, CDR1 is SGHAT, CDR2 FQNNGV. There are 15 residues in the CDR3. CDR3 residues: CASSASGGAIYGYTF. CDR3 coding DNA: TGTGCCAGCAGCGCGAGTGGGGGGGCTATCTATGGCTACACCTTC.

This clone showed up just once. The chain is built from TRBV28 and TRBJ1-6; D perhaps matches TRBD1 (6 bases). Germline-derived CDR1 and CDR2 are MDHEN and SYDVKM. This CDR3 contains 14 residues. V lost 5 bases, J lost 4 bases, and 9 bases lay in between. The DNA of the CDR3 is TGTGCCAGCAGTATAGGACAGTATAATTCACCCCTCCACTTT. This codes for CASSIGQYNSPLHF.

This clone was seen only once. The rearrangement joins TRBV9 to TRBJ1-1, with no clear D. Germline V lookup: CDR1 SGDLS, CDR2 YYNGEE. The CDR3 covers 13 residues. Deletions cut 0 bases from V and 3 bases from J, with 6 bases between. The CDR3 is CASSVGPDTEAFF. The CDR3 DNA sequence: TGTGCCAGCAGCGTAGGCCCGGACACTGAAGCTTTCTTT.

The chain has TRBV7-9 and TRBJ1-1; 7 bases are shared with TRBD1. The V and J ends lost 9 bases and 4 bases, in that order; junction bases with no gene match: 8. Germline assignment: CDR1 SEHNR and CDR2 FQNEAQ (reference sequence). This CDR3 has 13 residues. CDR3 protein: CASETGLGTEAFF. The CDR3 nucleotides are TGTGCCAGTGAGACAGGGTTAGGCACTGAAGCTTTCTTT.

The chain couples TRBV6-5 to TRBJ2-7; 8 bases map to TRBD1. J was trimmed by 2 bases and V by 9 bases; bases with no gene match: 9. Germline values: CDR1 MNHEY, CDR2 SVGAGI. CDR3 length equals 14 residues. This CDR3 is CASRGTGRPYEQYF. The CDR3 nucleotides are TGTGCCAGTCGGGGGACAGGTCGTCCCTACGAGCAGTACTTC.

V is TRBV5-1 and J is TRBJ1-1, with 7 bases identical to TRBD1. Germline lookup yields CDR1 SGHRS and CDR2 YFSETQ. With 2 bases clipped from V and 0 bases from J, the junction kept 1 base outside the gene matches. The CDR3 spans 14 residues. The CDR3: CASSFDRVNTEAFF. CDR3 DNA: TGCGCCAGCAGCTTCGACAGGGTGAACACTGAAGCTTTCTTT.

The chain combines TRBV6-1 with TRBJ1-5, with TRBD1 matching 8 bases. Per the germline V gene, CDR1 is MNHNS and CDR2 is SASEGT. The J segment lost 4 bases and the V segment lost 1 base, leaving 3 bases of the junction unmatched. The CDR3 is 15 amino acids. CDR3 nucleotide sequence: TGTGCCAGCAGTGAAGTACGGACAGGGAATCAGCCCCAGCATTTT. It specifies CASSEVRTGNQPQHF.

This clone has just a few counts. The sample contains more than one DNA sequence encoding this CDR3. The chain links TRBV2 to TRBJ1-5, with 7 nucleotides matching TRBD1. Germline CDR1 is SNHLY and CDR2 is FYNNEI. The V and J ends lost 5 bases and 3 bases, in that order; junction bases with no gene match: 7. The CDR3 runs to 15 residues. In DNA form, the CDR3 reads TGTGCCAGCAGTCGGGACAGTGGGTCCAATCAGCCCCAGCATTTT. It yields the protein CASSRDSGSNQPQHF.

In its sample, this clone was seen once. V gene TRBV29-1 combines with J gene TRBJ1-1; no reliable D call. Looked up from germline, CDR1 is SQVTM and CDR2 is ANQGSEA. The ends were cut back, 5 bases at V and 7 bases at J, with 17 bases in the middle. The CDR3 spans 13 residues. CDR3 coding DNA: TGCAGCGTTCTAGAGGGAACCATGGGTGAAGCTTTCTTT. Its protein product is CSVLEGTMGEAFF.

This clone was observed a single time. In DNA, the CDR3 is TGTGCCAGCAGTTTAGGGGCTGACTATGGCTACACCTTC. This codes for CASSLGADYGYTF. This chain connects TRBV5-4 to TRBJ1-2; D might be TRBD1 (5 bases). Germline V CDR1 and CDR2: SGHNT, YYREEE (reference sequence). V shed 5 bases and J shed 3 bases, with 11 bases lying between them. The CDR3 covers 13 residues.

With respect to this clone: The conserved closing phenylalanine or tryptophan is absent in this CDR3, likely reflecting a read error. The limits of the CDR3 on the DNA are not certain, so only TCRdb's listed CDR3 is given. The V and J genes are TRBV10-3 and TRBJ1-1; the D segment call TRBD1 is taken from the table without a DNA check. The CDR3 is 12 amino acids long, termini counted. Germline V gene sequence: CDR1 ENHRY, CDR2 SYGVKD. The chain's CDR3 is CAISEWGQGTSL.